This TCR beta chain was retrieved from a study of blood T cell repertoires in COVID-19. Background on the study: Samples came from the United States, Italy and Spain, spanning acute and convalescent COVID-19. Nucleic acid was either cDNA or gDNA, and it came from T cells, B-cell-depleted T cells, or PBMCs.

Data came from immunoSEQ multiplex PCR; TCRdb stores just in-frame clones and leaves some out. Of some 270,000 clones in the sample, approximately 91% were seen once. To note about this clone: The same CDR3 can be traced to other DNA sequences in this sample.

Those who participated ranged in age from roughly 18 to 90 years and resided in approximately 23 US areas. Participants had their cohort set by participant-reported clinical history. The sample comprised PBMCs or T cells enriched from blood (not recorded which). This TCR was recovered from a woman aged 35 to 49 who had recovered from COVID-19.

The CDR3 nucleotides read TGCGCCAGCAGCTCCCAGGGTTCTGGAAACACCATATATTTT. This translates into CASSSQGSGNTIYF. V usage is TRBV5-1 and J usage is TRBJ1-3, with a tentative D call TRBD1 (5 bases). Germline V gene lookup returns CDR1 SGHRS and CDR2 YFSETQ. The ends were cut back, 3 bases at V and 1 base at J, with 8 bases in the middle. CDR3 length equals 14 residues.